This TCR beta chain comes out of a study of early T cells in non-severe SARS-CoV-2 infection. Study-wide background: Sequencing was performed on bulk RNA from unsorted whole blood, leaving chains unpaired.

General observations from the study: Database matching using VDJdb favored anti-spike CD8 responses, with private and CD4 specificities left missing.

This CDR3 contains 11 residues. CDR1 SQVTM and CDR2 ANQGSEA come from the germline V gene. V shed 4 bases and J shed 4 bases, with 4 bases lying between them. The TCR library protocol was used to attach unique molecular identifiers. These identifiers were attached to individual cDNA molecules. MiXCR, run by TCRdb on the 5' RACE reads, gives a single entry per CDR3 protein. The profile shows roughly 92,000 distinct CDR3 sequences, approximately 12% of them singletons. This clonotype was found once. The antigen is unknown. The rearrangement joins TRBV29-1 to TRBJ1-4; D unresolved. Material: whole blood, obtained at baseline. The clonotype comes from an adult who was a healthcare worker with PCR-confirmed SARS-CoV-2 infection or an uninfected control (not recorded which). The chain's CDR3 is CSVASNEKLFF. CDR3 coding DNA: TGCAGCGTTGCCAGTAATGAAAAACTGTTTTTT.